These 10 T cell receptor beta chains were all obtained from the same sample, sequenced in a study of blood T cells in healthy people across ages. Sample-barcoded 5' priming and a J-beta primer mix drove a second PCR of 7 to 11 cycles. Via MiXCR, TCRdb re-called the 5' RACE reads, giving one row per CDR3 protein. The data show more than 650,000 distinct CDR3 sequences, about 20% seen once. Source material: blood. These receptors were obtained from a man in his sixties or seventies in good health.

The chain couples TRBV20-1 to TRBJ1-2, with 7 bases identical to TRBD1. V lost 3 bases to trimming and J lost 5 bases; unmatched junction nucleotides: 9. The CDR3 sequence is 14 residues long. Looked up from germline, CDR1 is DFQATT and CDR2 is SNEGSKA (reference sequence). The CDR3 loop is CSARIVSGGYGYTF. CDR3 in DNA: TGCAGTGCTAGGATAGTTTCAGGGGGATATGGCTACACCTTC.

This clonotype was detected a few times. The CDR3 protein is CASSILSGSRDEQFF. The CDR3 DNA is TGCGCCAGCAGCATACTTAGCGGGAGTAGGGATGAGCAGTTCTTC. The V call is TRBV5-1, the J call TRBJ2-1; 9 nucleotides match TRBD2. CDR3 length equals 15 residues. Germline trimming cut 4 bases from V and 8 bases from J; bases unmatched to any gene: 10. CDR1 SGHRS and CDR2 YFSETQ come from the germline V gene.

This chain links TRBV20-1 with TRBJ1-5, with unresolved D. Per germline, CDR1 DFQATT and CDR2 SNEGSKA (reference sequence). Trimming pared 1 base from V and 0 bases from J, leaving 10 bases between. This CDR3 comprises 15 residues. The CDR3 region has the DNA TGCAGTGCTAGAGGGTTGGGGAGTAGCAATCAGCCCCAGCATTTT. It codes for CSARGLGSSNQPQHF.

The rearrangement joins TRBV12-3 or TRBV12-4 to TRBJ1-6; D remains ambiguous. Trimming took off 6 bases at V and 4 bases at J, with 19 bases between the two ends. The CDR3 extends over 17 amino acids. The CDR3 nucleotides read TGTGCCAGCAGCGCCTCAATGGGAGTCCTATATAATTCACCCCTCCACTTT. It is translated as CASSASMGVLYNSPLHF.

This chain uses TRBV2 with TRBJ2-7; TRBD2 might be the D (5 bases). Germline V gene data show CDR1 as SNHLY and CDR2 as FYNNEI. CDR3 length: 14 residues. V dropped 0 bases and J dropped 3 bases, with 9 bases sitting between them. For the CDR3, the DNA is TGTGCCAGCAGTGAAGCGACGGGGTTCTACGAGCAGTACGTC. Its protein product is CASSEATGFYEQYV.

Note on this clonotype: One junction end disagrees with the germline gene, perhaps due to a read error. The chain combines TRBV6-6 with TRBJ2-7; D ambiguous. This CDR3 is 12 amino acids long. CDR1 and CDR2 (germline): MNHNY, SVGAGI (reference sequence). Here the CDR3 reads CTSSINGDEQYF. The CDR3 DNA is TGTACCAGCAGCATCAATGGGGACGAGCAGTACTTC.

This clonotype has a count of ten or more. V gene TRBV10-3 combines with J gene TRBJ2-7; 9 bases line up with TRBD1. Germline CDR1 is ENHRY and CDR2 is SYGVKD. The CDR3 sequence is 15 residues long. V was pared by 0 bases and J by 4 bases, with 4 bases of the junction left unmatched. The CDR3 protein is CAISESGTGKYEQYF. The CDR3 DNA sequence: TGTGCCATCAGTGAGTCCGGGACAGGGAAATACGAGCAGTACTTC.

The chain's CDR3 is CSAREGRWGWETQYF. The CDR3 DNA reads as TGCAGTGCTAGAGAGGGGAGGTGGGGATGGGAGACCCAGTACTTC. This chain connects TRBV20-1 to TRBJ2-5, with D maybe TRBD2 (6 bases). The V end was cut by 0 bases, the J end by 5 bases, with 16 bases between. Germline V gene sequence: CDR1 DFQATT, CDR2 SNEGSKA (reference sequence). This CDR3 is built from 15 residues.

This clonotype was counted a few times. The J gene is TRBJ1-1, the V gene TRBV10-3; 8 nucleotides line up with TRBD1. The germline CDR1 and CDR2 sequences are ENHRY and SYGVKD. Trimming at V came to 6 bases and at J to 2 bases, leaving 5 bases not matched to a gene. The length of the CDR3 is 14 residues. This CDR3 reads CAIRRGQANTEAFF. As DNA, the CDR3 is TGTGCCATCAGGAGGGGACAGGCAAACACTGAAGCTTTCTTT.

The J gene is TRBJ1-2, the V gene TRBV6-6, with unresolved D. Germline V gene data show CDR1 as MNHNY and CDR2 as SVGAGI (reference sequence). Trimming left V 9 bases short and J 11 bases short, with 22 bases between. The CDR3 is 13 amino acids. Here the CDR3 reads CASSLDRFPRYTF. CDR3 bases: TGTGCCAGTTCTTTGGACCGGTTCCCCCGGTACACCTTC.